The clone carrying this TCR beta chain was seen a few times. Its cognate antigen is unknown. V was cut by 1 base and J by 0 bases, with 8 bases left in between. Germline CDR1 reads LNHDA; CDR2 reads SQIVND (reference sequence). This CDR3 has 15 residues. This specimen comes from a study of a mutant IDH1 vaccine in newly diagnosed glioma. Across the whole study: The treated population exhibited a male proportion of around 62%, a female proportion of about 40%, and a mean age of approximately 41 years. Overall study results and limits: Pseudoprogression seemingly bore no relation to changes in top peripheral T cell clonotypes. Approximately 93% of patients showed vaccine-induced immune responses across multiple MHC alleles.

Time point: baseline, week 1 (first vaccination visit). Treatment noted: pre-vaccination baseline after standard-of-care therapy. Donors' newly diagnosed IDH1-mutant WHO grade 3 or 4 astrocytomas lacked nuclear ATRX. Sequencing used immunoSEQ multiplex PCR; TCRdb keeps in-frame clones, though not all of them. Here the sample spans 85,000 to 100,000 clones, 85% to 90% being singletons. The specimen was PBMCs, collected from a glioma patient treated with radiotherapy, temozolomide or both. This TCR derives from a woman aged 45-65 years with glioma. This chain joins TRBV19 and TRBJ2-3; D gene ambiguous. The CDR3 loop reads CASSIGAASTDTQYF. CDR3 sequence (DNA): TGTGCCAGTAGTATAGGGGCAGCTAGCACAGATACGCAGTATTTT.